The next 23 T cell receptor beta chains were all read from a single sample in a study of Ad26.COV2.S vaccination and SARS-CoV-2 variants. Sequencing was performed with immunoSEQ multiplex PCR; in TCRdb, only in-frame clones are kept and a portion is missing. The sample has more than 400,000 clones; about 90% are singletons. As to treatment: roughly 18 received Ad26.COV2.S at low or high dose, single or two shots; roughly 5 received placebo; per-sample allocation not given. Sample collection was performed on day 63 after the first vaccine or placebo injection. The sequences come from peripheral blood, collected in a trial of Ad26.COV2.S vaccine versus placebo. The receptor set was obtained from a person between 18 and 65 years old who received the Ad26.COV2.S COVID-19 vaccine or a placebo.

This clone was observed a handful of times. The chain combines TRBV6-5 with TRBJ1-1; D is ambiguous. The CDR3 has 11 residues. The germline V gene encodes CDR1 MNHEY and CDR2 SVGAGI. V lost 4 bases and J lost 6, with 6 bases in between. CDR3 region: CASSSGAEAFF. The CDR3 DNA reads TGTGCCAGCAGTTCAGGCGCTGAAGCTTTCTTT.

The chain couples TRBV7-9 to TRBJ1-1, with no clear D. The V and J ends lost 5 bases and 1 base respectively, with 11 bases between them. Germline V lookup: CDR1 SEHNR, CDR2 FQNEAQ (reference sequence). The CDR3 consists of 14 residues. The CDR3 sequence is CASSATEGNTEAFF. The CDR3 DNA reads TGTGCCAGCAGCGCTACTGAGGGGAACACTGAAGCTTTCTTT. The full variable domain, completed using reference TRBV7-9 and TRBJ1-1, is DTGVSQNPRHKITKRGQNVTFRCDPISEHNRLYWYRQTLGQGPEFLTYFQNEAQLEKSRLLSDRFSAERPKGSFSTLEIQRTEQGDSAMYLCASSATEGNTEAFFGQGTRLTVV.

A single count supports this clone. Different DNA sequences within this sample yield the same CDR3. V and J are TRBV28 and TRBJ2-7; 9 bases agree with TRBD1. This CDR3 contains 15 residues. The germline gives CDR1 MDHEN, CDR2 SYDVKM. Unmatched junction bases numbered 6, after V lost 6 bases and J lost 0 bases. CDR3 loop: CASRPTGGHSYEQYF. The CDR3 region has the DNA TGTGCCAGCAGACCCACAGGGGGCCACTCCTACGAGCAGTACTTC. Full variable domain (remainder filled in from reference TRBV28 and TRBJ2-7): DVKVTQSSRYLVKRTGEKVFLECVQDMDHENMFWYRQDPGLGLRLIYFSYDVKMKEKGDIPEGYSVSREKKERFSLILESASTNQTSMYLCASRPTGGHSYEQYFGPGTRLTVT.

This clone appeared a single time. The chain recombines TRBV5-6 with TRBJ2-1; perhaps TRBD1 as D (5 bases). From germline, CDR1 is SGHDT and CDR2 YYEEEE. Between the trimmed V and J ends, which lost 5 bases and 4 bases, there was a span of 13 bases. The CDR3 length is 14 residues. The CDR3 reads CASSQWGRYNEQFF. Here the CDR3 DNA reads TGTGCCAGCAGTCAATGGGGCAGGTACAATGAGCAGTTCTTC.

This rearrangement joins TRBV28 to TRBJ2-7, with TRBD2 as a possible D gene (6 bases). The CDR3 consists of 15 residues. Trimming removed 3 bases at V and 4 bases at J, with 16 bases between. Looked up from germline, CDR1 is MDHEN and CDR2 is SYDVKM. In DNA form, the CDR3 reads TGTGCCAGCAGTTTCCCCGGCCGGGGGATTTACGAGCAGTACTTC. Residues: CASSFPGRGIYEQYF.

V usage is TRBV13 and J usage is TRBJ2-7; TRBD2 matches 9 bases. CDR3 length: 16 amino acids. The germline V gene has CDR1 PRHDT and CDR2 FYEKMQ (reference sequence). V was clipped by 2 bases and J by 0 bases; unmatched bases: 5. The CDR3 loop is CASSLTSGPSSYEQYF. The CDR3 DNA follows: TGTGCCAGCAGCTTAACTAGCGGGCCTAGCTCCTACGAGCAGTACTTC.

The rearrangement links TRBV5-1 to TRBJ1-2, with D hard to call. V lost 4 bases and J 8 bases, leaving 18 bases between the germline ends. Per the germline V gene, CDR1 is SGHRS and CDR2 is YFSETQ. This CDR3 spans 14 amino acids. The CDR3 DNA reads TGCGCCAGCAGCCCCGATTATGTTGGTGGAGGCTACACCTTC. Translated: CASSPDYVGGGYTF.

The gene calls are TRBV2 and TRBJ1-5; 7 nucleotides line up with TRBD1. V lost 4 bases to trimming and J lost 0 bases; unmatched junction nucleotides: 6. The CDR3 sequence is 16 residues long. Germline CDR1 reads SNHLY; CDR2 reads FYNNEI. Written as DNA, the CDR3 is TGTGCCAGCAGTGGGGGGACAGCAAGTAGCAATCAGCCCCAGCATTTT. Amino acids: CASSGGTASSNQPQHF.

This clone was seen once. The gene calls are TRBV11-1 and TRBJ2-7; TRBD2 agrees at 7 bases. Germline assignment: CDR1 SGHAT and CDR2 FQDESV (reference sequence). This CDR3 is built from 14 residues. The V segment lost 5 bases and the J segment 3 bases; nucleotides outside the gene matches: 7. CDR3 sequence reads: CASSPQGLGYEQYF. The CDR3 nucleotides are TGTGCCAGCAGCCCCCAAGGACTAGGCTACGAGCAGTACTTC.

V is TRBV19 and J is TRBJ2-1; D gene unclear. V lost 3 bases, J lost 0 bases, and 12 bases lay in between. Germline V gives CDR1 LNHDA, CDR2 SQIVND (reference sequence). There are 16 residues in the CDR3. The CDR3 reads CASSILTPSSYNEQFF. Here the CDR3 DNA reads TGTGCCAGTAGTATCCTGACTCCTAGCTCCTACAATGAGCAGTTCTTC.

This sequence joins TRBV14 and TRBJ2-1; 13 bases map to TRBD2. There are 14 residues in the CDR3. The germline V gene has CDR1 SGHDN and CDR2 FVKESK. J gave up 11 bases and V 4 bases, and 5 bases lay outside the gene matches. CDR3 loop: CASSPTGTSGKQFF. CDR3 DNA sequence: TGTGCCAGCAGCCCGACCGGGACTAGCGGGAAGCAGTTCTTC. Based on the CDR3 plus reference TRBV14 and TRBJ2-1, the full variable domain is EAGVTQFPSHSVIEKGQTVTLRCDPISGHDNLYWYRRVMGKEIKFLLHFVKESKQDESGMPNNRFLAERTGGTYSTLKVQPAELEDSGVYFCASSPTGTSGKQFFGPGTRLTVL.

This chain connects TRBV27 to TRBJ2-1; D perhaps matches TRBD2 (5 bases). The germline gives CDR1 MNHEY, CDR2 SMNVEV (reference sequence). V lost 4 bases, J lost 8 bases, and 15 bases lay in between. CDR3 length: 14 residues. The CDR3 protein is CASSSFTTGDEQFF. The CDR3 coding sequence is TGTGCCAGCAGTTCCTTCACGACCGGGGATGAGCAGTTCTTC.

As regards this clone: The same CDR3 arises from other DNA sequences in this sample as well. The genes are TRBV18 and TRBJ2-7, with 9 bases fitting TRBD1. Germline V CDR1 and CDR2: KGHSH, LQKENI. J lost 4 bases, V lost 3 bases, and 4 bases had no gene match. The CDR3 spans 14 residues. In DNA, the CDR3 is TGTGCCAGCTCACCCCCCGGGACAGGGTACGAGCAGTACTTC. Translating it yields CASSPPGTGYEQYF.

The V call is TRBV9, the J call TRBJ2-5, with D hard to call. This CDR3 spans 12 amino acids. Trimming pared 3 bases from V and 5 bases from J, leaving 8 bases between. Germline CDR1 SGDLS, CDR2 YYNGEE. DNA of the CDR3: TGTGCCAGCAGCGCCGTCGGGGAGACCCAGTACTTC. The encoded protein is CASSAVGETQYF.

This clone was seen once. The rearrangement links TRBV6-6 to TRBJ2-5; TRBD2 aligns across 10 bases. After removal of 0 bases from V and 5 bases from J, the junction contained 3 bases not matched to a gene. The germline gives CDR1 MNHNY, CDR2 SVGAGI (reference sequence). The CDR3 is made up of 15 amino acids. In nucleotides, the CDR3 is TGTGCCAGCAGTTACTCGACACTAGCGGGGGAGACCCAGTACTTC. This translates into CASSYSTLAGETQYF.

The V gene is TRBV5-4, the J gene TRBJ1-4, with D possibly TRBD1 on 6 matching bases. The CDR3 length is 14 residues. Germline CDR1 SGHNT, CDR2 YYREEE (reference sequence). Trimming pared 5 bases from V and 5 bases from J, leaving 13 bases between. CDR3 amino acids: CASRLDSGNEKLFF. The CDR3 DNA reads TGTGCCAGCAGACTGGACAGTGGCAATGAAAAACTGTTTTTT.

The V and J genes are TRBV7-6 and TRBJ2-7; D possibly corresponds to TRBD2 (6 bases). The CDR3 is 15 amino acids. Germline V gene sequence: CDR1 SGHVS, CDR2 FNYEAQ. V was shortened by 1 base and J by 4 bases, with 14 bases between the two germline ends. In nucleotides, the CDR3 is TGTGCCAGCAGCTTAGTAATTGGGAGCGGGTACGAGCAGTACTTC. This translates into CASSLVIGSGYEQYF.

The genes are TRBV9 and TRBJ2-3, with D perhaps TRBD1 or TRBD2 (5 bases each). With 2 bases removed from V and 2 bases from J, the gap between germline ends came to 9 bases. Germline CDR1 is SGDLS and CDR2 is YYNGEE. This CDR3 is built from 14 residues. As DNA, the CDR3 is TGTGCCAGCAGCGTGAGGGGCGCCACAGATACGCAGTATTTT. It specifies CASSVRGATDTQYF.

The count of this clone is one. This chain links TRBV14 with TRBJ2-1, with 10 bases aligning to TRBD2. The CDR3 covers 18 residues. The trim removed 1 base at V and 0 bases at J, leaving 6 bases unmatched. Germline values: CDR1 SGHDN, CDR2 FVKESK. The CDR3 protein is CASSQGFGLADSYNEQFF. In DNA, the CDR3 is TGTGCCAGCAGCCAAGGTTTCGGACTAGCGGACTCCTACAATGAGCAGTTCTTC.

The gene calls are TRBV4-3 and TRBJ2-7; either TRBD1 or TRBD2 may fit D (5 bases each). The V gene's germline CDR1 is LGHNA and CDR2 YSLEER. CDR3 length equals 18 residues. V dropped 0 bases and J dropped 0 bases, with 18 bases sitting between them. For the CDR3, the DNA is TGCGCCAGCAGCCAAGAAGCCCCGGGGCAGGGCTTCTCCTACGAGCAGTACTTC. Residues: CASSQEAPGQGFSYEQYF.

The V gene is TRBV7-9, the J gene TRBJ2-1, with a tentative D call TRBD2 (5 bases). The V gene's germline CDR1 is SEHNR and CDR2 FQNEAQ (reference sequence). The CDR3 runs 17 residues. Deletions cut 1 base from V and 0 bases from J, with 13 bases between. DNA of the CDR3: TGTGCCAGCAGCTTAGATCGTGGCGGGCCCTCCTACAATGAGCAGTTCTTC. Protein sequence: CASSLDRGGPSYNEQFF.

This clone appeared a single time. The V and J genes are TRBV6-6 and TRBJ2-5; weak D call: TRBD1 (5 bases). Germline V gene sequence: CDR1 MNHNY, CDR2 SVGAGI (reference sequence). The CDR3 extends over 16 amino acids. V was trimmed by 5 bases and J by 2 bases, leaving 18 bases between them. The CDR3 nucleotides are TGTGCCAGCAGTCGAATAGGACACACGGCGCAAGAGACCCAGTACTTC. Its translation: CASSRIGHTAQETQYF.

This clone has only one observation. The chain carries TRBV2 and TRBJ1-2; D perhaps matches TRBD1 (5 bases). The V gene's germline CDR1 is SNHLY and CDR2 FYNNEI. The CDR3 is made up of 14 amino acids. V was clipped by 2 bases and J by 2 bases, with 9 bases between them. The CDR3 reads CASSESRVNYGYTF. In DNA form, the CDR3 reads TGTGCCAGCAGTGAATCCAGGGTCAACTATGGCTACACCTTC. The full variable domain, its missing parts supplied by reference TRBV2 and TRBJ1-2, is EPEVTQTPSHQVTQMGQEVILRCVPISNHLYFYWYRQILGQKVEFLVSFYNNEISEKSEIFDDQFSVERPDGSNFTLKIRSTKLEDSAMYFCASSESRVNYGYTFGSGTRLTVV.